These 3 T cell receptor beta chains were all obtained from the same sample, sequenced in a study of T-cell reconstitution after alpha-beta-depleted transplantation in children. Antigens of these TCRs are unknown. Researchers prepared the TCRbeta library using unique molecular identifiers, the study reports. MiXCR was run by TCRdb on the PCR reads, yielding one entry per CDR3 protein. The table includes hundreds of thousands of distinct CDR3 sequences, roughly 8.2% detected once. Regarding the study as a whole: At one year after transplant, newly produced T cells mostly accounted for T-cell counts and diversity.

The sample consisted of peripheral blood, taken 360 days after TCRalphabeta/CD19-depleted stem cell transplant. All receptors come from a female patient aged 2 to 10 who had a stem cell transplant for Fanconi anemia, so the T cells may come from the graft donor.

This clonotype turned up a few times. The rearrangement uses TRBV13 and TRBJ2-7; 8 bases match TRBD2. The V gene end was trimmed by 4 bases and the J gene end by 0 bases; junction bases not matched to a gene: 8. The germline V gene has CDR1 PRHDT and CDR2 FYEKMQ (reference sequence). The CDR3 sequence is 16 residues long. CDR3 sequence reads: CASSSSGTRSSYEQYF. Written as DNA, the CDR3 is TGTGCCAGCAGCTCTTCCGGGACTAGGTCCTCCTACGAGCAGTACTTC.

This clonotype appeared many times. The chain is built from TRBV12-3 or TRBV12-4 and TRBJ2-1, with TRBD2 as a possible D gene (5 bases). Trimming cost V 6 bases and J 4 bases, with 10 bases left between them. The CDR3 runs to 13 residues. The CDR3 DNA reads as TGTGCCAGCAGGAATTCGGGATACAATGAGCAGTTCTTC. Its translation: CASRNSGYNEQFF.

This clonotype appeared many times. The chain has TRBV5-1 and TRBJ2-7; 12 nucleotides align to TRBD2. V trimming: 0 bases; J trimming: 7 bases; junction bases outside the gene matches: 8. CDR3 length equals 16 residues. Looked up from germline, CDR1 is SGHRS and CDR2 is YFSETQ. CDR3 sequence (DNA): TGCGCCAGCAGCTTGGCCCCTAGCGGGGGGGCGAGGGAGCAGTACTTC. It specifies CASSLAPSGGAREQYF. Combining the CDR3 with reference TRBV5-1 and TRBJ2-7 gives the whole variable domain KAGVTQTPRYLIKTRGQQVTLSCSPISGHRSVSWYQQTPGQGLQFLFEYFSETQRNKGNFPGRFSGRQFSNSRSEMNVSTLELGDSALYLCASSLAPSGGAREQYFGPGTRLTVT.